This T cell receptor (beta chain) was captured by sequencing in a study of T cells in Graves' hyperthyroidism and ophthalmopathy. General observations from the study: By a 13 V-J model, ophthalmopathy was set apart from stable hyperthyroidism.

Amplification of TCR beta CDR3 regions used RNA as the template. The HTBI set primed first-round TCR CDR3 RT-PCR. TCRdb re-analysed the multiplex PCR reads in MiXCR, keeping a single row per CDR3 protein. The repertoire consists of about 370,000 distinct CDR3 sequences, with approximately 16% occurring once and the leading ten covering roughly a fifth. This CDR3 has 13 residues. V dropped 4 bases and J dropped 6; count of bases not matched to a gene: 5. Germline CDR1 reads DFQATT; CDR2 reads SNEGSKA (reference sequence). This clonotype has a count of ten or more. The antigen remains unidentified. This TCR came from an older woman with Graves' ophthalmopathy. The rearrangement uses TRBV20-1 and TRBJ1-4, with 7 bases lining up with TRBD1. The source material was blood. The CDR3 loop is CSATDRSDEKLFF. In nucleotides, the CDR3 is TGCAGTGCTACGGACAGGAGTGATGAAAAACTGTTTTTT.